This paragraph reports one T cell receptor beta chain. The data stem from a study of T cell responses to AZD1222 COVID-19 vaccine. Germline V gene lookup returns CDR1 GTSNPN and CDR2 SVGIG (reference sequence). The V end lost 0 bases, the J end lost 1 base, and 12 bases lay between the germline ends. The CDR3 is 15 residues long. Assay: immunoSEQ multiplex PCR; the TCRdb copy retains only in-frame clones and omits some. The sample consists of about 94,000 clones, roughly 90% of them appearing once. The chain has TRBV30 and TRBJ1-1; perhaps TRBD1 as D (6 bases). Sequences were derived from peripheral blood, sampled on day 0 of AZD1222 vaccination. The receptor was isolated from an adult in good health. Here the CDR3 DNA reads TGTGCCTGGAGTGTCTCGGGACATAGGAACACTGAAGCTTTCTTT. It encodes CAWSVSGHRNTEAFF.